Shown below are 4 T cell receptor beta chains from a single sample sequenced in a study of blood T cell repertoires in COVID-19. Assay used: immunoSEQ multiplex PCR; TCRdb lists only in-frame clones, some missing. The sample has around 100,000 clones, more than 75% seen once. Source material: peripheral blood. Source of these receptors: a human donor in a cohort sampled during active COVID-19.

This rearrangement joins TRBV4-2 to TRBJ2-1; 7 bases map to TRBD2. The CDR3 extends over 14 amino acids. Germline V gives CDR1 LGHNA, CDR2 YNFKEQ. The trim removed 3 bases at V and 6 bases at J, leaving 5 bases unmatched. The DNA of the CDR3 is TGTGCCAGCAGCCACCCGCGACTAGCCAATGAGCAGTTCTTC. Its protein is CASSHPRLANEQFF.

The chain recombines TRBV5-1 with TRBJ1-1; D is possibly TRBD1 (5 bases). The ends were cut back, 1 base at V and 4 bases at J, with 14 bases in the middle. The CDR3 is 15 residues long. The germline gives CDR1 SGHRS, CDR2 YFSETQ. The DNA of the CDR3 is TGCGCCAGCAGCTTGTCGGGGGGTTTAAGCACTGAAGCTTTCTTT. Translating gives CASSLSGGLSTEAFF.

This rearrangement joins TRBV4-1 to TRBJ2-7; 7 bases map to TRBD2. Germline CDR1 is MGHRA and CDR2 is YSYEKL. This CDR3 is built from 14 residues. Germline trimming cut 1 base from V and 3 bases from J; bases unmatched to any gene: 3. The CDR3 protein is CASSQGGRGYEQYF. The CDR3, as DNA: TGCGCCAGCAGCCAAGGAGGGAGGGGCTACGAGCAGTACTTC.

The rearrangement links TRBV15 to TRBJ2-5, with 9 bases fitting TRBD1. There are 15 residues in the CDR3. The V and J ends lost 3 bases and 4 bases, in that order; junction bases with no gene match: 6. CDR1 and CDR2 from the germline V gene are LNHNV and YYDKDF (reference sequence). CDR3 region: CATSRKGQGLETQYF. CDR3 DNA sequence: TGTGCCACCAGCAGGAAGGGACAGGGACTAGAGACCCAGTACTTC. The complete variable domain, with remaining parts taken from reference TRBV15 and TRBJ2-5, reads DAMVIQNPRYQVTQFGKPVTLSCSQTLNHNVMYWYQQKSSQAPKLLFHYYDKDFNNEADTPDNFQSRRPNTSFCFLDIRSPGLGDTAMYLCATSRKGQGLETQYFGPGTRLLVL.